This TCR beta chain was sequenced during a study of shared clonotypes between healthy human individuals. Whole-study context: The donor pool was made up of a couple of women and three men aged 18 to 49.

CDR1 and CDR2 (germline): GTSNPN, SVGIG (reference sequence). With 4 bases removed from V and 6 bases from J, the gap between germline ends came to 8 bases. The CDR3 consists of 11 residues. Every contributor of samples was a Caucasian grown-up residing in Nashville, Tennessee. As regards this clone: Antigen: not known.

TCRdb keeps only in-frame clones here, not all; method: immunoSEQ multiplex PCR. The table includes 950,000 to 1,300,000 clones, about 75% detected once. General study points: Larger estimated richness was generally recorded for naive subsets relative to memory subsets.

The chain recombines TRBV30 with TRBJ2-3; no clear D. Input material: memory CD4+ T cells sorted from blood. Subset of the sample: CD45RA-negative fraction. This receptor was taken from a man younger than 35 in good health. The CDR3 is CAWTSSDTQYF. CDR3 nucleotide sequence: TGTGCCTGGACGAGCTCCGATACGCAGTATTTT.